This T cell receptor (beta chain) was recorded in a study of blood T cell repertoires in COVID-19. V was shortened by 3 bases and J by 2 bases, with 12 bases between the two germline ends. This CDR3 spans 14 amino acids. CDR1 and CDR2 from the germline V gene are SGHNT and YYREEE (reference sequence). With respect to this clone: The same CDR3 also results from other DNA sequences found in this sample.

Assay used: immunoSEQ multiplex PCR; TCRdb lists only in-frame clones, some missing. This table has around 180,000 clones, 80% to 90% appearing once. The J gene is TRBJ2-7, the V gene TRBV5-4; no clear D. The sequence was obtained from a human donor with active or convalescent COVID-19. The donor label of this sample is uncertain. What was sequenced was peripheral blood. The CDR3 DNA reads as TGTGCCAGCAGCTCCCGGGTTCCCCCCTACGAGCAGTACTTC. Translating gives CASSSRVPPYEQYF. The full variable domain, in which reference TRBV5-4 and TRBJ2-7 provide the parts outside the CDR3, is ETGVTQSPTHLIKTRGQQVTLRCSSQSGHNTVSWYQQALGQGPQFIFQYYREEENGRGNFPPRFSGLQFPNYSSELNVNALELDDSALYLCASSSRVPPYEQYFGPGTRLTVT.